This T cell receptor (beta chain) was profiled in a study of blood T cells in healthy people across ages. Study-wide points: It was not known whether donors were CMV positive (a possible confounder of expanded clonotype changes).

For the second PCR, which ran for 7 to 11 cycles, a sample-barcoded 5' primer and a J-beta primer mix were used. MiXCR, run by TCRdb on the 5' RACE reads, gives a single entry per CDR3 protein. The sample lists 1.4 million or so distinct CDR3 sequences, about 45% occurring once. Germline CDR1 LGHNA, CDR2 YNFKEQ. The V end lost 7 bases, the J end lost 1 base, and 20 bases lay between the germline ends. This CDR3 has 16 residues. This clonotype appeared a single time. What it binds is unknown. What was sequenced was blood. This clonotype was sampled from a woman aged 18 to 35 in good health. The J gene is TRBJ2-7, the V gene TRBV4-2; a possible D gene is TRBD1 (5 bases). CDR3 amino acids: CASTLTSQGSSYEQYF. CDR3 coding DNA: TGTGCCAGCACTCTCACCAGCCAGGGATCATCCTACGAGCAGTACTTC.